The 18 T cell receptor beta chains in this list originate from one sample, sequenced in a study of T-cell reconstitution after alpha-beta-depleted transplantation in children. Preparation of the TCRbeta library used unique molecular identifiers. A single record per CDR3 protein comes from TCRdb applying MiXCR to the PCR reads. The sample records about 420,000 distinct CDR3 sequences, 15% to 20% being singletons. This specimen was PBMCs, mostly from graft donor cells, taken 360 days after TCRalphabeta/CD19-depleted stem cell transplant. These receptor sequences come from a boy in the first two years of life who had a stem cell transplant for Wiskott-Aldrich syndrome, so the T cells may come from the graft donor.

The rearrangement links TRBV4-3 to TRBJ2-2; D call uncertain. Looked up from germline, CDR1 is LGHNA and CDR2 is YSLEER. This CDR3 region has 14 residues. V was cut by 1 base and J by 3 bases, with 6 bases left in between. CDR3 residues: CASSQVTHTGELFF. The CDR3 DNA follows: TGCGCCAGCAGCCAAGTTACACACACCGGGGAGCTGTTTTTT.

This clonotype was seen a handful of times. This sequence joins TRBV12-3 or TRBV12-4 and TRBJ2-5; no clear D gene. V lost 1 base, J lost 7 bases, and 7 bases lay in between. The CDR3 contains 12 residues. CDR3 amino acids: CASSLGRWTQYF. CDR3 nucleotide sequence: TGTGCCAGCAGTTTAGGGCGGTGGACCCAGTACTTC.

This clonotype was counted once. This chain connects TRBV7-9 to TRBJ1-5; D unresolved. Germline CDR1 SEHNR, CDR2 FQNEAQ (reference sequence). Trimming shortened V by 3 bases and J by 7 bases, and 13 bases separated the two germline ends. The CDR3 extends over 14 amino acids. The CDR3 loop is CASSFVGVGQPQHF. For the CDR3, the DNA is TGTGCCAGCAGCTTCGTCGGGGTGGGGCAGCCCCAGCATTTT.

Only a few counts were recorded for this clonotype. The V gene is TRBV10-3, the J gene TRBJ2-3, with D hard to call. Germline V lookup: CDR1 ENHRY, CDR2 SYGVKD. The V gene lost 3 bases and the J gene lost 4 bases, with 8 bases spanning the gap. CDR3 length: 13 residues. The CDR3 loop reads CAISDSPADTQYF. The DNA of the CDR3 is TGTGCCATCAGTGACTCCCCCGCAGATACGCAGTATTTT.

A few counts support this clonotype. This chain links TRBV4-1 with TRBJ2-5; TRBD1 is a possible D gene (6 bases). This CDR3 spans 14 amino acids. V was clipped by 1 base and J by 4 bases, with 10 bases between them. Germline V gene sequence: CDR1 MGHRA, CDR2 YSYEKL. CDR3 sequence (DNA): TGCGCCAGCAGCCAAGGGCAGGGGCCAGAGACCCAGTACTTC. The encoded protein is CASSQGQGPETQYF.

This clonotype was picked up a small number of times. V usage is TRBV11-3 and J usage is TRBJ2-7, with D possibly TRBD1 on 5 matching bases. Germline loops: CDR1 SGHNT, CDR2 YENEEA. The V gene lost 1 base and the J gene lost 3 bases, with 16 bases spanning the gap. The CDR3 length is 16 residues. The DNA of the CDR3 is TGTGCCAGCAGCTTAGTCAGGGTTGGGGTACTCTACGAGCAGTACTTC. Translation: CASSLVRVGVLYEQYF.

The chain recombines TRBV9 with TRBJ2-1; no reliable D call. Germline CDR1 SGDLS, CDR2 YYNGEE. The CDR3 runs 14 residues. The germline V and J ends were trimmed by 3 bases and 0 bases, with 7 bases remaining between them. This chain's CDR3 is CASSGSRSYNEQFF. CDR3 DNA: TGTGCCAGCAGCGGGAGCCGCTCCTACAATGAGCAGTTCTTC.

This clonotype was seen more than once but under ten times. This chain links TRBV7-2 with TRBJ2-1, with D possibly being TRBD2 (6 bases). Trimming cost V 0 bases and J 2 bases, with 14 bases left between them. The CDR3 has 17 amino acids. Germline V gene sequence: CDR1 SGHTA, CDR2 FQGNSA. CDR3 nucleotide sequence: TGTGCCAGCAGCTTAGCTGGGCGGGGTACCCCCTACAATGAGCAGTTCTTC. This codes for CASSLAGRGTPYNEQFF.

The table lists this clonotype with a few counts. The chain links TRBV7-6 to TRBJ2-1; TRBD2 matches at 9 bases. The CDR3 length is 15 residues. The trim removed 3 bases at V and 5 bases at J, leaving 5 bases unmatched. From germline, CDR1 is SGHVS and CDR2 FNYEAQ. CDR3 protein: CASSFRLAAHNEQFF. DNA of the CDR3: TGTGCCAGCAGCTTCAGACTAGCGGCTCACAATGAGCAGTTCTTC.

This clonotype was observed a few times. CDR3 amino acids: CASSQQGLVADTQYF. The CDR3 region has the DNA TGTGCCAGCAGCCAACAGGGTCTCGTAGCAGATACGCAGTATTTT. This chain uses TRBV7-2 with TRBJ2-3, with D maybe TRBD1 (6 bases). This CDR3 has 15 residues. V lost 5 bases and J lost 4, with 16 bases in between. The germline gives CDR1 SGHTA, CDR2 FQGNSA.

This sequence joins TRBV3-1 and TRBJ2-1; D is undetermined. The CDR3 is 12 amino acids. Trimming left V 1 base short and J 8 bases short, with 6 bases between. Germline V gives CDR1 LGHDT, CDR2 YNNKEL (reference sequence). CDR3 amino acids: CASSQVWDEQFF. The CDR3 DNA reads TGTGCCAGCAGCCAAGTGTGGGATGAGCAGTTCTTC.

This sequence joins TRBV21-1 and TRBJ2-1; TRBD2, the table's D call, lacks a check against the DNA. TRBV21-1 is shown as a pseudogene. This CDR3 has 19 amino acids. Written as DNA, the CDR3 is TGTGCCAGCAGCAAAAAAGTAGGGATTAGCGGGAGGGTGGTCGATGAGCAGTTCTTC. Translation: CASSKKVGISGRVVDEQFF.

This clonotype was counted only a few times. The chain couples TRBV14 to TRBJ2-1; TRBD1 matches 8 bases. Germline V gene lookup returns CDR1 SGHDN and CDR2 FVKESK. The CDR3 totals 17 residues. The V segment lost 3 bases and the J segment 5 bases; nucleotides outside the gene matches: 12. CDR3 loop: CASSQTGARGINNEQFF. CDR3 in DNA: TGTGCCAGCAGCCAGACAGGGGCCAGGGGCATAAACAATGAGCAGTTCTTC.

This clonotype has a handful of counts. V gene TRBV29-1 combines with J gene TRBJ2-1, with D possibly matching TRBD2 (5 bases). The CDR3 extends over 15 amino acids. Germline assignment: CDR1 SQVTM and CDR2 ANQGSEA. The ends were cut back, 6 bases at V and 3 bases at J, with 18 bases in the middle. CDR3 sequence reads: CSVGVDYLFYNEQFF. CDR3 sequence (DNA): TGCAGCGTGGGAGTCGACTACCTGTTCTACAATGAGCAGTTCTTC.

The chain couples TRBV6-5 to TRBJ2-7; the D is unclear. This CDR3 contains 12 residues. V lost 0 bases, J lost 9 bases, and 9 bases lay in between. From germline, CDR1 is MNHEY and CDR2 SVGAGI. The CDR3 DNA reads as TGTGCCAGCAGTTACTCTCCGACACGGCAGTACTTC. As protein: CASSYSPTRQYF.

This clonotype appeared a single time. This sequence joins TRBV25-1 and TRBJ2-4; the match to TRBD1 covers 10 bases. With 6 bases clipped from V and 7 bases from J, the junction kept 9 bases outside the gene matches. The CDR3 runs 15 residues. CDR1 and CDR2 (germline): MGHDK, SYGVNS. In DNA form, the CDR3 reads TGTGCCAGCAGCCTGACAGGGGGCGAGAGGAACATTCAGTACTTC. The encoded protein is CASSLTGGERNIQYF. Drawing the rest from reference TRBV25-1 and TRBJ2-4, the complete variable domain is EADIYQTPRYLVIGTGKKITLECSQTMGHDKMYWYQQDPGMELHLIHYSYGVNSTEKGDLSSESTVSRIRTEHFPLTLESARPSHTSQYLCASSLTGGERNIQYFGAGTRLSVL.

This clonotype was counted between two and nine times. This rearrangement joins TRBV10-3 to TRBJ2-7; TRBD1 is a possible D gene (6 bases). V lost 4 bases to trimming and J lost 5 bases, with 33 bases between them. Germline V lookup: CDR1 ENHRY, CDR2 SYGVKD. The length of the CDR3 is 20 residues. CDR3 in amino acids: CAISGPITQQWVGGSHEQYF. Written as DNA, the CDR3 is TGTGCCATCAGTGGCCCCATCACCCAACAATGGGTAGGGGGTTCTCACGAGCAGTACTTC.

The chain uses TRBV29-1 and TRBJ2-7; TRBD2 might be the D (6 bases). Trimming cost V 4 bases and J 5 bases, with 6 bases left between them. Germline assignment: CDR1 SQVTM and CDR2 ANQGSEA. The CDR3 spans 10 residues. The CDR3 spells CSVGGDEQYF. CDR3 coding DNA: TGCAGCGTTGGGGGGGACGAGCAGTACTTC.